The 15 T cell receptor beta chains below all came from one sample that was sequenced in a study of shared clonotypes between healthy human individuals. The repertoire was sequenced with immunoSEQ multiplex PCR; TCRdb's copy has only in-frame clones and lacks some. Of about 680,000 clones listed, around 73% are singletons. Material for sequencing was memory CD4+ T cells sorted from blood. The subset: CD45RA-negative fraction. These receptors were taken from a woman aged 25 to 39 in good health.

A remark on this clone: Distinct nucleotide sequences in the sample also encode this CDR3. This chain links TRBV28 with TRBJ2-6; tentative D call: TRBD1 (6 bases). Germline V gene lookup returns CDR1 MDHEN and CDR2 SYDVKM. CDR3 length: 15 residues. Deletions cut 6 bases from V and 3 bases from J, with 12 bases between. As DNA, the CDR3 is TGTGCCAGCAGCCTACAGGGAAGTGGGGCCAACGTCCTGACTTTC. Protein product: CASSLQGSGANVLTF. The full variable domain, in which reference TRBV28 and TRBJ2-6 provide the parts outside the CDR3, is DVKVTQSSRYLVKRTGEKVFLECVQDMDHENMFWYRQDPGLGLRLIYFSYDVKMKEKGDIPEGYSVSREKKERFSLILESASTNQTSMYLCASSLQGSGANVLTFGAGSRLTVL.

V usage is TRBV7-9 and J usage is TRBJ1-4; no reliable D call. V lost 4 bases and J 3 bases, leaving 12 bases between the germline ends. Germline V lookup: CDR1 SEHNR, CDR2 FQNEAQ (reference sequence). This CDR3 has 15 residues. In nucleotides, the CDR3 is TGTGCCAGCAGCTCTAGACCCACGCCTAATGAAAAACTGTTTTTT. This translates into CASSSRPTPNEKLFF. Looking up the rest from reference TRBV7-9 and TRBJ1-4 gives the full variable domain: DTGVSQNPRHKITKRGQNVTFRCDPISEHNRLYWYRQTLGQGPEFLTYFQNEAQLEKSRLLSDRFSAERPKGSFSTLEIQRTEQGDSAMYLCASSSRPTPNEKLFFGSGTQLSVL.

The chain employs TRBV10-3 and TRBJ1-3; D is possibly TRBD1 (6 bases). The V gene lost 9 bases and the J gene lost 4 bases, with 13 bases spanning the gap. Looked up from germline, CDR1 is ENHRY and CDR2 is SYGVKD. The CDR3 extends over 13 amino acids. The CDR3 sequence is CAIAAGTGNTIYF. Here the CDR3 DNA reads TGTGCCATAGCTGCAGGGACAGGAAACACCATATATTTT.

This clone was recorded once. The V and J genes are TRBV11-3 and TRBJ2-5, with 7 positions matching TRBD1. The ends lost 5 bases at V and 9 bases at J; junction bases unmatched: 9. Germline CDR1 reads SGHNT; CDR2 reads YENEEA. CDR3 length: 13 residues. CDR3 loop: CASSRGTARAQYF. CDR3 in DNA: TGTGCCAGCAGCAGAGGGACAGCCCGGGCCCAGTACTTC.

This chain links TRBV28 with TRBJ1-2; no firm D call. Germline V lookup: CDR1 MDHEN, CDR2 SYDVKM. The CDR3 has 13 residues. V was cut by 2 bases and J by 8 bases, with 12 bases left in between. The chain's CDR3 is CASSLKAGVGYTF. CDR3 DNA sequence: TGTGCCAGCAGTTTAAAGGCCGGCGTGGGCTACACCTTC.

The chain employs TRBV27 and TRBJ1-2; 7 positions agree with TRBD1. V lost 5 bases and J lost 8; bases outside the gene matches: 14. CDR3 length: 15 residues. Germline V CDR1 and CDR2: MNHEY, SMNVEV (reference sequence). DNA for the CDR3: TGTGCCAGCAGTCCCCCCGGCAGGGGGATAGTGGGCTACACCTTC. Translated: CASSPPGRGIVGYTF.

Regarding this clone: Other DNA variants within this sample encode the same CDR3. V is TRBV5-1 and J is TRBJ2-3; D not resolved. Germline CDR1 reads SGHRS; CDR2 reads YFSETQ. There are 14 residues in the CDR3. The V gene lost 0 bases and the J gene lost 3 bases, with 8 bases spanning the gap. This CDR3 reads CASSLEQLTDTQYF. CDR3 bases: TGCGCCAGCAGCTTGGAGCAGTTGACAGATACGCAGTATTTT.

The rearrangement joins TRBV10-3 to TRBJ2-7, with 10 bases lining up with TRBD1. In germline, CDR1 is ENHRY, CDR2 SYGVKD. Trimming at V came to 6 bases and at J to 7 bases, leaving 9 bases not matched to a gene. This CDR3 comprises 14 residues. Here the CDR3 reads CAIRPTGGFGEQYF. DNA for the CDR3: TGTGCCATCAGGCCGACAGGGGGCTTCGGGGAGCAGTACTTC.

The sample holds a few counts of this clone. The chain employs TRBV7-3 and TRBJ2-1, with TRBD1 matching over 9 bases. With 5 bases clipped from V and 2 bases from J, the junction kept 4 bases outside the gene matches. Germline V gene sequence: CDR1 SGHTA, CDR2 FQGTGA. This CDR3 has 15 amino acids. The CDR3 loop is CASSEGQGTYNEQFF. The CDR3 region has the DNA TGTGCCAGCAGCGAAGGACAGGGGACCTACAATGAGCAGTTCTTC.

J is TRBJ2-3 and V is TRBV15; 10 bases are shared with TRBD1. The V gene's germline CDR1 is LNHNV and CDR2 YYDKDF (reference sequence). This CDR3 has 15 amino acids. The V gene end was trimmed by 0 bases and the J gene end by 9 bases; junction bases not matched to a gene: 6. The CDR3 spells CATSRDNAGQGTQYF. In DNA, the CDR3 is TGTGCCACCAGCAGAGATAACGCGGGACAGGGGACGCAGTATTTT. Full variable domain (outside the CDR3, taken from reference TRBV15 and TRBJ2-3): DAMVIQNPRYQVTQFGKPVTLSCSQTLNHNVMYWYQQKSSQAPKLLFHYYDKDFNNEADTPDNFQSRRPNTSFCFLDIRSPGLGDTAMYLCATSRDNAGQGTQYFGPGTRLTVL.

Only a few counts were recorded for this clone. This chain connects TRBV28 to TRBJ1-2; D not resolved. Germline CDR1 reads MDHEN; CDR2 reads SYDVKM. This CDR3 has 14 amino acids. V lost 4 bases to trimming and J lost 6 bases, with 15 bases between them. The CDR3 nucleotides are TGTGCCAGCAGTTCTCGGCCCCAAAGTGATGGCTACACCTTC. Protein: CASSSRPQSDGYTF.

The J gene is TRBJ2-3, the V gene TRBV10-2, with 12 bases fitting TRBD2. The CDR3 extends over 14 amino acids. Looked up from germline, CDR1 is WSHSY and CDR2 is SAAADI. V gave up 7 bases and J gave up 2 bases; unmatched junction bases: 1. The CDR3 DNA follows: TGCGCCAGCACTAGCGGGAGGGACACAGATACGCAGTATTTT. Residues: CASTSGRDTDTQYF.

This clone has only a few counts. The rearrangement links TRBV7-2 to TRBJ2-2; D is possibly TRBD1 (5 bases). The V and J ends lost 0 bases and 6 bases respectively, with 8 bases between them. The CDR3 contains 14 residues. Germline CDR1 is SGHTA and CDR2 is FQGNSA. The CDR3: CASSLALGPGELFF. DNA for the CDR3: TGTGCCAGCAGCTTAGCGCTGGGGCCCGGGGAGCTGTTTTTT.

The gene calls are TRBV5-1 and TRBJ2-5, with D maybe TRBD1 (6 bases). This CDR3 comprises 13 residues. Germline V CDR1 and CDR2: SGHRS, YFSETQ. Deletions cut 4 bases from V and 5 bases from J, with 12 bases between. The CDR3 region has the DNA TGCGCCAGCAGCCCAGGGGTTGTGGAGACCCAGTACTTC. Translated, it gives CASSPGVVETQYF.

This clone has a handful of counts. The chain couples TRBV30 to TRBJ2-7; 8 nucleotides agree with TRBD1. CDR3 length equals 10 residues. Trimming took 2 bases from V and 12 from J; bases not matched to a gene: 3. The V gene's germline CDR1 is GTSNPN and CDR2 SVGIG (reference sequence). DNA of the CDR3: TGTGCCTGGAGTCAGGACAGGGTGTACTTC. This encodes CAWSQDRVYF.